There are many counts of the clone carrying this T cell receptor (beta chain). Using a J-beta primer mix together with a sample-barcoded 5' primer, a second PCR was run for about 6 to 12 cycles. TCRdb reanalysed the 5' RACE reads using MiXCR and keeps one entry per CDR3 protein. The repertoire holds 550,000 to 700,000 distinct CDR3 sequences, with 25% to 30% as singletons. The V gene's germline CDR1 is SGHVS and CDR2 FQNEAQ. Deletions cut 5 bases from V and 1 base from J, with 15 bases between. CDR3 length: 16 residues. This entry comes from a study of blood T cells in healthy people across ages. Caucasian, healthy and from Russia, the donors were aged between roughly 6 and 95.

The V and J genes are TRBV7-8 and TRBJ2-1; D perhaps matches TRBD2 (5 bases). Sequenced: blood. The origin of this receptor is a woman in her seventies in good health. The CDR3 reads CASSPMGAISYNEQFF. The CDR3 DNA reads as TGTGCCAGCAGCCCGATGGGAGCGATATCCTACAATGAGCAGTTCTTC.